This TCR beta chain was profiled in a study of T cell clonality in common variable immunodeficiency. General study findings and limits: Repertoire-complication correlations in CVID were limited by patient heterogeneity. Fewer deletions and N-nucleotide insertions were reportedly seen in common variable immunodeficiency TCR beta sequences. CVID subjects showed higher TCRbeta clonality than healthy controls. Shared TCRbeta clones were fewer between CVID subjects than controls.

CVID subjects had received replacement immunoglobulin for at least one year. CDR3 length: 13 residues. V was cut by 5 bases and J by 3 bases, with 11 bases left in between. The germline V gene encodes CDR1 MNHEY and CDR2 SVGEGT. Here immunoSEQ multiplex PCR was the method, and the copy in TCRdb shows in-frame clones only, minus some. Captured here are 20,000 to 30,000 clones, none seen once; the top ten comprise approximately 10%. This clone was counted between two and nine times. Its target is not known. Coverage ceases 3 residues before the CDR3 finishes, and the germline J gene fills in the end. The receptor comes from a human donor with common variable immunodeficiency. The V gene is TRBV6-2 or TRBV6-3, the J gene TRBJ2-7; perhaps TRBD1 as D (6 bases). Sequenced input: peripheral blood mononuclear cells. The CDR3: CASSPQGIYEQYF. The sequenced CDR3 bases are TGTGCCAGCAGTCCGCAGGGGATCTACGAG.